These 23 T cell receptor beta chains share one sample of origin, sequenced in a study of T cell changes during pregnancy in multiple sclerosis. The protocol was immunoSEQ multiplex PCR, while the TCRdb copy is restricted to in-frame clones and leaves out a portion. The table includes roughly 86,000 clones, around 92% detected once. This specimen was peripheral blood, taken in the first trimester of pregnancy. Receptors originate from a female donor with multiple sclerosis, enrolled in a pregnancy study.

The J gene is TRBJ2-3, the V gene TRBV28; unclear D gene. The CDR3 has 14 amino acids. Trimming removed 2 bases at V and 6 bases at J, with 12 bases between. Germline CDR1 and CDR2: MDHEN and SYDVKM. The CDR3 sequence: CASSLIPHFDTQYF. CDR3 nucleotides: TGTGCCAGCAGTTTAATTCCCCATTTTGATACGCAGTATTTT.

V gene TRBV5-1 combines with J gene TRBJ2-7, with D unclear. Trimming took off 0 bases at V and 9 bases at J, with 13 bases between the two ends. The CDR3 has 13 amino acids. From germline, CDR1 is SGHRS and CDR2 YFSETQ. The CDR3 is CASSLVGVRAQYF. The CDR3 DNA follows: TGCGCCAGCAGCTTGGTTGGAGTACGAGCGCAGTACTTC.

CDR3 sequence: CASSLSPSGSAEQFF. CDR3 bases: TGTGCCAGCAGTTTATCTCCTAGCGGGAGTGCTGAGCAGTTCTTC. The chain uses TRBV27 and TRBJ2-1; 10 bases are a match to TRBD2. V shed 0 bases, J shed 9 bases, and the junction held 5 bases outside the gene matches. CDR3 length: 15 residues. The germline gives CDR1 MNHEY, CDR2 SMNVEV (reference sequence).

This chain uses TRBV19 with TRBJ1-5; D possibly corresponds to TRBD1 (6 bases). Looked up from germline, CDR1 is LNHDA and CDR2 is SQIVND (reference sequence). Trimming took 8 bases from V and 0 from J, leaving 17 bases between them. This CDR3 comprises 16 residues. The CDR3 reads CASRDTTQYSNQPQHF. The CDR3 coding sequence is TGTGCCAGTCGGGACACAACCCAGTATAGCAATCAGCCCCAGCATTTT. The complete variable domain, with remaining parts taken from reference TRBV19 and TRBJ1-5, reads DGGITQSPKYLFRKEGQNVTLSCEQNLNHDAMYWYRQDPGQGLRLIYYSQIVNDFQKGDIAEGYSVSREKKESFPLTVTSAQKNPTAFYLCASRDTTQYSNQPQHFGDGTRLSIL.

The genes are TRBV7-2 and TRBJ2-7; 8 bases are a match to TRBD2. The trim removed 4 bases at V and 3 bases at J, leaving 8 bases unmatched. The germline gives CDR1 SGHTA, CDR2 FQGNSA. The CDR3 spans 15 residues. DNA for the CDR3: TGTGCCAGCAGCTCTTCAGCGGGAGTGGGCTACGAGCAGTACTTC. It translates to CASSSSAGVGYEQYF.

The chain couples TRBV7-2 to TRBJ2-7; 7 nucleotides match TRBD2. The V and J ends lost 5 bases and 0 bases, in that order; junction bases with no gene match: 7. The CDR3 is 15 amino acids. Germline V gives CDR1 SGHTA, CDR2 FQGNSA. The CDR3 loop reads CASSPGGAGSYEQYF. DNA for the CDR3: TGTGCCAGCAGCCCGGGGGGTGCGGGCTCCTACGAGCAGTACTTC.

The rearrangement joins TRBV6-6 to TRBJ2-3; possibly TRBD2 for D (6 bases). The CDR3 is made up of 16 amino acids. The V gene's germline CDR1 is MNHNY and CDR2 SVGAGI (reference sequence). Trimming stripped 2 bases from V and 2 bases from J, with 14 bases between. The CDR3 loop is CASSYAGTGPTDTQYF. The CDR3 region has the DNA TGTGCCAGCAGTTACGCCGGGACTGGACCCACAGATACGCAGTATTTT.

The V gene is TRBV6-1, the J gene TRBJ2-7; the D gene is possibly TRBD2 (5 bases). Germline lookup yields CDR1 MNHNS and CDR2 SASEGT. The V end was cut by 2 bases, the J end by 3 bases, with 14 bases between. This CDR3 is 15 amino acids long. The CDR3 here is CASSEPRVGVYEQYF. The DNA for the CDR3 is TGTGCCAGCAGTGAACCACGGGTCGGGGTCTACGAGCAGTACTTC.

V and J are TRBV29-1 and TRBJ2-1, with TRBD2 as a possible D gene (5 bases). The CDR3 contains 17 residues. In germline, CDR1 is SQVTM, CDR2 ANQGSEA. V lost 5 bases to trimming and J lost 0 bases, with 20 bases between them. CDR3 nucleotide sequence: TGCAGCGTTTTCATTCCCTTCTCGGGGAGCTCCTACAATGAGCAGTTCTTC. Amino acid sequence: CSVFIPFSGSSYNEQFF.

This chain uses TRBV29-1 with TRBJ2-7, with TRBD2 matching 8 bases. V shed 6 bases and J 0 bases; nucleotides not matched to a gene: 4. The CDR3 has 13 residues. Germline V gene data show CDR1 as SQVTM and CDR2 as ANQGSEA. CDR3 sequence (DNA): TGCAGCGTGGAGCGGGGGAGCTCCTACGAGCAGTACTTC. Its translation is CSVERGSSYEQYF.

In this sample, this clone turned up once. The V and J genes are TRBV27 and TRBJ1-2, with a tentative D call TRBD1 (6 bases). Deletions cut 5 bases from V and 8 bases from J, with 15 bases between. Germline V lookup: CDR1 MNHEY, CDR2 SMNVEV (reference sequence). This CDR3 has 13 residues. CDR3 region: CASSPGHRLGYTF. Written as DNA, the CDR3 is TGTGCCAGCAGTCCGGGACATCGTCTGGGCTACACCTTC.

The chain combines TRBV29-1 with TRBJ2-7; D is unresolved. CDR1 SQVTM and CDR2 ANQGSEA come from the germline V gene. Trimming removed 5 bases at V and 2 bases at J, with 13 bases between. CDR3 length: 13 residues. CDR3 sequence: CSVYRDAPYEQYF. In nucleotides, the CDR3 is TGCAGCGTTTACCGAGATGCCCCCTACGAGCAGTACTTC.

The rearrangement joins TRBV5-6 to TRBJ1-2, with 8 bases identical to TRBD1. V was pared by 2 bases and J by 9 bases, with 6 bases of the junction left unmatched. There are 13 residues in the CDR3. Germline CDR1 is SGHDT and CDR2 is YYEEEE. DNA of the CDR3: TGTGCCAGCAGCTTCCCGGACAGGGAGAGCTACACCTTC. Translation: CASSFPDRESYTF.

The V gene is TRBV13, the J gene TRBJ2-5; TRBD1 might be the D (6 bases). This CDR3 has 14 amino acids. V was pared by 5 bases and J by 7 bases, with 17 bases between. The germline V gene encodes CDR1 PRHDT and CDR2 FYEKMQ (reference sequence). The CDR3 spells CASSRLDSSGTQYF. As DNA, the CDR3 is TGTGCCAGCAGCAGACTGGACAGTTCAGGGACCCAGTACTTC. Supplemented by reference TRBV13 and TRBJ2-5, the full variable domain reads AAGVIQSPRHLIKEKRETATLKCYPIPRHDTVYWYQQGPGQDPQFLISFYEKMQSDKGSIPDRFSAQQFSDYHSELNMSSLELGDSALYFCASSRLDSSGTQYFGPGTRLLVL.

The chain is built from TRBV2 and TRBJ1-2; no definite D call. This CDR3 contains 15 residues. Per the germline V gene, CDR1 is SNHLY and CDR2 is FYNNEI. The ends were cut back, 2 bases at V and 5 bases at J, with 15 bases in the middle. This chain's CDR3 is CASSESTDLEYGYTF. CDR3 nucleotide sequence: TGTGCCAGCAGTGAATCTACAGATTTAGAATATGGCTACACCTTC.

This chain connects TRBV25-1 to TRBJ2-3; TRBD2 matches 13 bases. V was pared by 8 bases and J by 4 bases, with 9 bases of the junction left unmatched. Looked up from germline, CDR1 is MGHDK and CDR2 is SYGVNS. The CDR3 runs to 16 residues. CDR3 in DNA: TGTGCCAGCGGGGGGACTAGCGGGACCCACGCAGATACGCAGTATTTT. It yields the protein CASGGTSGTHADTQYF.

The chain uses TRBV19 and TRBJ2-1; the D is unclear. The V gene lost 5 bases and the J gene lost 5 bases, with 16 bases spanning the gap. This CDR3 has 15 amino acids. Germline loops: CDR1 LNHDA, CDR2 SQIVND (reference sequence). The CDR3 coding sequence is TGTGCCAGTAGTTCTTTCGGTTCTCCAAACAATGAGCAGTTCTTC. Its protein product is CASSSFGSPNNEQFF.

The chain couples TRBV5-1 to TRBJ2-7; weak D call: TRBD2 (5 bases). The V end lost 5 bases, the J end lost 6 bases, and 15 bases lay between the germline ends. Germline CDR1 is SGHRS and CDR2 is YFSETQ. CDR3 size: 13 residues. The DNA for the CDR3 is TGCGCCAGCAGTACCCAGCGGTGGGGCGAGCAGTACTTC. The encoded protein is CASSTQRWGEQYF.

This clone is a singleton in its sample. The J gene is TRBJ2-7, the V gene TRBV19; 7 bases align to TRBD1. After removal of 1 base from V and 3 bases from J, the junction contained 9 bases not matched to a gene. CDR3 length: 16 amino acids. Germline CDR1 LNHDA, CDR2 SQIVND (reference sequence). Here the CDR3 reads CASSIGEGGAFYEQYF. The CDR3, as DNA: TGTGCCAGTAGTATAGGTGAAGGGGGCGCGTTCTACGAGCAGTACTTC.

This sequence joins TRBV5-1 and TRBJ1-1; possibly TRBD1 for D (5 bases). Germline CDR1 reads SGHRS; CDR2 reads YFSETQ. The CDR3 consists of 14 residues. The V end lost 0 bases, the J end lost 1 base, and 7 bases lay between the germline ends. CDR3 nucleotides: TGCGCCAGCAGCTTGGAGGGGCCGAACACTGAAGCTTTCTTT. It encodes CASSLEGPNTEAFF.

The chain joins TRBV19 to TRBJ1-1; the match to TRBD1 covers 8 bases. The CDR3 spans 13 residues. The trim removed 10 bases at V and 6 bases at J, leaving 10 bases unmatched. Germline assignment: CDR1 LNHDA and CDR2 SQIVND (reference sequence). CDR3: CATDTGGEPEAFF. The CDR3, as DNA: TGTGCCACGGACACAGGGGGAGAGCCTGAAGCTTTCTTT. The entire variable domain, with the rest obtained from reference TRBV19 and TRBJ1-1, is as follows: DGGITQSPKYLFRKEGQNVTLSCEQNLNHDAMYWYRQDPGQGLRLIYYSQIVNDFQKGDIAEGYSVSREKKESFPLTVTSAQKNPTAFYLCATDTGGEPEAFFGQGTRLTVV.

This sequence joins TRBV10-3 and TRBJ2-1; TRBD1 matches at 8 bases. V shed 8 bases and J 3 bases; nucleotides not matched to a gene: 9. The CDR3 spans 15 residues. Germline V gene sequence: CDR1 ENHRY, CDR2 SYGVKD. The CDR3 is CAIADRGIHYNEQFF. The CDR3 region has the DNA TGTGCCATCGCTGACAGGGGAATCCACTACAATGAGCAGTTCTTC.

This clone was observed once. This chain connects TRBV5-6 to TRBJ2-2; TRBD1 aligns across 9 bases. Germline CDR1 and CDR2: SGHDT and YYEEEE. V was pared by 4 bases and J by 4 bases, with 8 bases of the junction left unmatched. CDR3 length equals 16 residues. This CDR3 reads CASSITGGPRTGELFF. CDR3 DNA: TGTGCCAGCAGCATCACAGGGGGCCCCCGCACCGGGGAGCTGTTTTTT.